This is a list of T cell receptor beta chains from one sample in a study of shared clonotypes between healthy human individuals. Sequencing used immunoSEQ multiplex PCR; TCRdb keeps in-frame clones, though not all of them. The data show around 700,000 clones, with roughly 94% seen just once and 24% held by the top ten. The sample comprised naive CD8+ T cells sorted from blood. The receptors originated from a man aged 25-40 years in good health. CDR3s include the opening cysteine and the closing phenylalanine or tryptophan. The order of the fields is D gene, J gene, clone size, V gene, CDR3 DNA, CDR3 protein. D genes are given only for firm matches. Expanded clones are given a class, and other clones once, few, many or no size at all.

>.|TRBJ2-7|.|TRBV18
TGTGCCAGCTCACCTAATCGCCAAGACGCCTACGAGCAGTACTTC
CASSPNRQDAYEQYF
>.|TRBJ2-7|.|TRBV14
TGTGCCAGCAGCGCCGGGCCCACTCCTAGCATCTCCTACGAGCAGTACTTC
CASSAGPTPSISYEQYF
>TRBD2|TRBJ2-1|.|TRBV28
TGTGCCAGCAGGCGTAGAACGGCTGGGGGACTAGCGGGAGTGTGGGAGCAGTTCTTC
CASRRRTAGGLAGVWEQFF
>.|TRBJ2-3|.|TRBV5-1
TGCGCCAGCAGCTTGGTTTCGGGGGGCACAGATACGCAGTATTTT
CASSLVSGGTDTQYF
>.|TRBJ2-1|.|TRBV4-3
TGCGCCAGCAGCCAAGAGGGGGACTTTTACAATGAGCAGTTCTTC
CASSQEGDFYNEQFF
>.|TRBJ2-7|.|TRBV4-2
TGTGCCAGCCGTGACGGGACTGAGCAGTACTTC
CASRDGTEQYF
>TRBD1|TRBJ2-5|.|TRBV9
TGTGCCAGCAGCGCGGGACAGGGGAGGGAGACCCAGTACTTC
CASSAGQGRETQYF
>TRBD2|TRBJ2-1|.|TRBV4-3
TGCGCCAGCAGCCAAGATCGCCTACGGCTAGCGGGAGGGTATGGTGAGCAGTTCTTC
CASSQDRLRLAGGYGEQFF
>TRBD1|TRBJ2-7|.|TRBV10-3
TGTGCCGCAGGAGGGACAGGGACCTACGAGCAGTACTTC
CAAGGTGTYEQYF
>.|TRBJ2-5|once|TRBV7-9
TGTGCCAGCAGCTTAGTGACGGTGCAAGAGACCCAGTACTTC
CASSLVTVQETQYF
>.|TRBJ2-2|.|TRBV29-1
TGCAGCGTTGTATTAGCGGTCACCGGGGAGCTGTTTTTT
CSVVLAVTGELFF
>TRBD1|TRBJ2-7|once|TRBV7-9
TGTGCCAGCAGCCCCCAGACAGGGTCCTACGAGCAGTACTTC
CASSPQTGSYEQYF
>.|TRBJ2-1|.|TRBV10-3
TGTGCCATCAGTGTAGGTGCAGGGCTCAAGAATGAGCAGTTCTTC
CAISVGAGLKNEQFF
>.|TRBJ2-2|.|TRBV7-9
TGTGCCAGCAGCTTAGGCGTTGCCGGGGAGCTGTTTTTT
CASSLGVAGELFF